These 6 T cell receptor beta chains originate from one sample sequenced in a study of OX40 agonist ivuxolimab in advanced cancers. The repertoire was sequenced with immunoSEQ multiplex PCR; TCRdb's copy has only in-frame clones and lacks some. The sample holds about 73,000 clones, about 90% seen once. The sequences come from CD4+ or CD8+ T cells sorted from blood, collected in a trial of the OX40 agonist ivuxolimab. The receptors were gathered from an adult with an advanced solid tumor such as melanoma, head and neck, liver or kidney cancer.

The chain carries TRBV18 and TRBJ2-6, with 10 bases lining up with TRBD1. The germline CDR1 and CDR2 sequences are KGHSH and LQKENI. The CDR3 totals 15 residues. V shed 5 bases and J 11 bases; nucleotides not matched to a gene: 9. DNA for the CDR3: TGTGCCAGCTCATCCGGGACAGGGGCTCCCTACGTCCTGACTTTC. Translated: CASSSGTGAPYVLTF.

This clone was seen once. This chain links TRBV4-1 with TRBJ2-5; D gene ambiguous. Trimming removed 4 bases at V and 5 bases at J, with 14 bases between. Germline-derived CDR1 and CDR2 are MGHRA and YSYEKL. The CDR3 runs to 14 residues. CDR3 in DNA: TGCGCCAGCAGCCGAACGATAGAAAGGGAGACCCAGTACTTC. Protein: CASSRTIERETQYF.

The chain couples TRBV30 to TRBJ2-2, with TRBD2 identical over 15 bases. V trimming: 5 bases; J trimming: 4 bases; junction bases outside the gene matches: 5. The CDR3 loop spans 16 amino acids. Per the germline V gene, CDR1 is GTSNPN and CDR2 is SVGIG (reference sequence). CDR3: CAWGTSGRPGTGELFF. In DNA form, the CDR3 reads TGTGCCTGGGGGACTAGCGGGAGGCCGGGCACCGGGGAGCTGTTTTTT.

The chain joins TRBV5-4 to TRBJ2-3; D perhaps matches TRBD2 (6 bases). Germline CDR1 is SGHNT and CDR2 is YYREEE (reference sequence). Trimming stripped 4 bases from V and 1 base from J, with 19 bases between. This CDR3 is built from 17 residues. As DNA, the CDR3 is TGTGCCAGCAGCCCTCCTAGCGCAGGACGGCGCACAGATACGCAGTATTTT. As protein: CASSPPSAGRRTDTQYF.

The CDR3 is CASSIDSIQETQYF. The DNA for the CDR3 is TGTGCCAGTAGTATAGACAGTATACAAGAGACCCAGTACTTC. The rearrangement joins TRBV19 to TRBJ2-5, with D uncertain. With 0 bases removed from V and 2 bases from J, the gap between germline ends came to 7 bases. Germline V CDR1 and CDR2: LNHDA, SQIVND (reference sequence). CDR3 length: 14 residues.

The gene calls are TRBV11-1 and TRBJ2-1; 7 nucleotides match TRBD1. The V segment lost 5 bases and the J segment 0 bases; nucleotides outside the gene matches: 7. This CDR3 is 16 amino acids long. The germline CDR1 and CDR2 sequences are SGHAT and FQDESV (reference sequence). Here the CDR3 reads CASSPGTASSYNEQFF. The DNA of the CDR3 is TGTGCCAGCAGCCCCGGGACAGCATCCTCCTACAATGAGCAGTTCTTC.